This TCR beta chain was documented in a study of blood T cell repertoires in COVID-19. Study as a whole: PBMCs, B-cell-depleted T cells, or T cells provided the cDNA or gDNA that made up the material.

The CDR3 covers 14 residues. Germline-derived CDR1 and CDR2 are KGHSH and LQKENI. Trimming shortened V by 3 bases and J by 2 bases, and 10 bases separated the two germline ends. Libraries were prepared by immunoSEQ multiplex PCR; TCRdb keeps only in-frame clonotypes and omits some of them. The sample includes approximately 270,000 clones, approximately 89% of them seen just once. This sequence originates from a man aged 40-49 years with active or convalescent COVID-19. The chain links TRBV18 to TRBJ1-1; D is possibly TRBD1 (6 bases). Sequenced: peripheral blood. The CDR3 region has the DNA TGTGCCAGCTCACCGAGACAGGCCAACACTGAAGCTTTCTTT. It specifies CASSPRQANTEAFF.